This entry lists 24 T cell receptor beta chains sequenced from one sample in a study of cytomegalovirus exposure and HLA in healthy donors. Assay used: immunoSEQ multiplex PCR; TCRdb lists only in-frame clones, some missing. The sample lists more than 250,000 clones, roughly 89% seen once, with about 0.8% in the top ten. The sequencing sample was made of PBMCs. These receptors came from a woman younger than 35 in good health and CMV-seronegative.

This chain connects TRBV5-8 to TRBJ2-3, with D perhaps TRBD1 (7 bases). The germline CDR1 and CDR2 sequences are SGHTS and YDEGEE. The CDR3 extends over 15 amino acids. Trimming left V 4 bases short and J 5 bases short, with 17 bases between. CDR3 sequence: CASSPGLQGGDTQYF. The CDR3 coding sequence is TGTGCCAGCAGCCCGGGACTTCAGGGGGGAGATACGCAGTATTTT.

The table lists this clone with a count of one. The CDR3 nucleotides are TGTGCCAGCAGCTTAGGGGGACGACAGGGCACAGATACGCAGTATTTT. Protein sequence: CASSLGGRQGTDTQYF. This chain connects TRBV7-9 to TRBJ2-3, with D possibly matching TRBD1 (6 bases). The ends were cut back, 1 base at V and 1 base at J, with 12 bases in the middle. This CDR3 is built from 16 residues. Germline assignment: CDR1 SEHNR and CDR2 FQNEAQ (reference sequence).

This clone was observed a handful of times. The V call is TRBV27, the J call TRBJ2-7; D is perhaps TRBD1 (5 bases). V was pared by 2 bases and J by 2 bases, with 10 bases between. Germline CDR1 is MNHEY and CDR2 is SMNVEV (reference sequence). CDR3 size: 14 residues. CDR3: CASSLNRQTYEQYF. As DNA, the CDR3 is TGTGCCAGCAGTTTAAACAGGCAAACCTACGAGCAGTACTTC.

V and J are TRBV7-2 and TRBJ2-7, with 10 bases matching TRBD2. The trim removed 8 bases at V and 5 bases at J, leaving 3 bases unmatched. Germline CDR1 SGHTA, CDR2 FQGNSA. This CDR3 has 12 residues. The DNA of the CDR3 is TGTGCCAGCGGGGGACTAGCGAACGAGCAGTACTTC. It yields the protein CASGGLANEQYF.

The J gene is TRBJ2-2, the V gene TRBV2; tentatively, D is TRBD2 (5 bases). This CDR3 has 17 amino acids. The V gene's germline CDR1 is SNHLY and CDR2 FYNNEI. V was trimmed by 0 bases and J by 4 bases, leaving 15 bases between them. The CDR3 here is CASSEAASAGSTGELFF. Written as DNA, the CDR3 is TGTGCCAGCAGTGAAGCGGCGTCTGCGGGTTCCACCGGGGAGCTGTTTTTT.

J is TRBJ2-1 and V is TRBV4-3; perhaps TRBD1 as D (6 bases). The germline V and J ends were trimmed by 0 bases and 2 bases, with 14 bases remaining between them. CDR3 length equals 17 residues. Germline lookup yields CDR1 LGHNA and CDR2 YSLEER. The DNA of the CDR3 is TGCGCCAGCAGCCAAGATTCGGTCAGGGGTCCCTACAATGAGCAGTTCTTC. It codes for CASSQDSVRGPYNEQFF.

The V gene is TRBV4-2, the J gene TRBJ2-7, with 11 bases that match TRBD2. Germline V gene lookup returns CDR1 LGHNA and CDR2 YNFKEQ. The CDR3 extends over 18 amino acids. Germline trimming cut 0 bases from V and 1 base from J; bases unmatched to any gene: 8. The CDR3 spells CASSQEVGLAGGSYEQYF. The CDR3 DNA reads TGTGCCAGCAGCCAAGAGGTAGGGCTAGCGGGAGGTTCCTACGAGCAGTACTTC.

The CDR3 DNA reads as TGCGCCAGCAGCCTAAGGACGACAGGGGACGAGCAGTACTTC. Its translation: CASSLRTTGDEQYF. The J gene is TRBJ2-7, the V gene TRBV4-1; 8 nucleotides align to TRBD1. The CDR3 is 14 amino acids. The trim removed 4 bases at V and 5 bases at J, leaving 7 bases unmatched. Germline loops: CDR1 MGHRA, CDR2 YSYEKL.

This rearrangement joins TRBV15 to TRBJ1-3; 7 positions agree with TRBD1. Germline CDR1 and CDR2: LNHNV and YYDKDF (reference sequence). The CDR3 totals 15 residues. Trimming removed 0 bases from V and 6 bases from J; junction bases left unmatched: 5. CDR3 in amino acids: CATSRDPTGVNTIYF. The CDR3 DNA reads as TGTGCCACCAGCAGAGATCCCACAGGGGTAAACACCATATATTTT.

The CDR3 spells CASSVSGLVTHEQYF. The DNA for the CDR3 is TGTGCCAGCAGCGTCTCGGGACTAGTTACCCACGAGCAGTACTTC. V is TRBV9 and J is TRBJ2-7; the match to TRBD2 covers 8 bases. CDR3 length: 15 residues. The germline CDR1 and CDR2 sequences are SGDLS and YYNGEE. Trimming at V came to 2 bases and at J to 5 bases, leaving 9 bases not matched to a gene.

This clone has only a few counts. This rearrangement joins TRBV4-2 to TRBJ2-1; 7 positions match TRBD2. This CDR3 region has 16 residues. With V trimmed by 3 bases and J by 5 bases, 10 bases remained unmatched. Germline CDR1 LGHNA, CDR2 YNFKEQ. The CDR3 reads CASSHPKGTTNNEQFF. The CDR3 DNA follows: TGTGCCAGCAGCCATCCCAAAGGGACTACAAACAATGAGCAGTTCTTC.

The V gene is TRBV6-5, the J gene TRBJ1-4; weak D call: TRBD1 (5 bases). The CDR3 is 15 amino acids. V was pared by 4 bases and J by 8 bases, with 17 bases between. Germline V gene lookup returns CDR1 MNHEY and CDR2 SVGAGI. In nucleotides, the CDR3 is TGTGCCAGCAGTTTATTGGCAGGGATCGACGAAAAACTGTTTTTT. Translating gives CASSLLAGIDEKLFF.

The chain has TRBV7-2 and TRBJ1-5; 7 bases fit TRBD1. The germline V gene encodes CDR1 SGHTA and CDR2 FQGNSA. The length of the CDR3 is 13 residues. V gave up 5 bases and J gave up 6 bases; unmatched junction bases: 4. CDR3 sequence: CASSPRQGQPQHF. CDR3 nucleotide sequence: TGTGCCAGCAGCCCGCGACAGGGTCAGCCCCAGCATTTT.

The chain joins TRBV29-1 to TRBJ2-7; tentatively, D is TRBD1 (6 bases). V was cut by 1 base and J by 2 bases, with 15 bases left in between. The CDR3 sequence is 15 residues long. Looked up from germline, CDR1 is SQVTM and CDR2 is ANQGSEA. CDR3 nucleotides: TGCAGCGTTGAAGGTGTACAGGGTAGGACCTACGAGCAGTACTTC. Translating gives CSVEGVQGRTYEQYF.

About this clone: This same CDR3 is encoded by further DNA sequences in the sample. The V gene is TRBV20-1, the J gene TRBJ1-1; 7 positions match TRBD1. The CDR3 contains 11 residues. The germline CDR1 and CDR2 sequences are DFQATT and SNEGSKA (reference sequence). Trimming removed 5 bases from V and 5 bases from J; junction bases left unmatched: 2. As DNA, the CDR3 is TGCAGTGCTCAGGGGGGAACTGAAGCTTTCTTT. The encoded protein is CSAQGGTEAFF.

The chain employs TRBV28 and TRBJ1-5, with 7 bases lining up with TRBD1. The CDR3 has 15 amino acids. Germline CDR1 reads MDHEN; CDR2 reads SYDVKM. J gave up 4 bases and V 6 bases, and 9 bases lay outside the gene matches. The CDR3: CASRSGGTENQPQHF. CDR3 DNA sequence: TGTGCCAGCAGATCGGGGGGGACAGAGAATCAGCCCCAGCATTTT.

The gene calls are TRBV5-4 and TRBJ2-1; 7 bases line up with TRBD2. V dropped 4 bases and J dropped 3; count of bases not matched to a gene: 4. In germline, CDR1 is SGHNT, CDR2 YYREEE (reference sequence). This CDR3 contains 14 residues. In nucleotides, the CDR3 is TGTGCCAGCAGCGGGGCTAGCGGCTACAATGAGCAGTTCTTC. Translation gives CASSGASGYNEQFF.

The V and J genes are TRBV19 and TRBJ1-4; D not resolved. Germline V gene sequence: CDR1 LNHDA, CDR2 SQIVND (reference sequence). The CDR3 extends over 14 amino acids. The ends were cut back, 6 bases at V and 7 bases at J, with 15 bases in the middle. In DNA form, the CDR3 reads TGTGCCAGTAGCCCGTTACGGCGGGTTGAAAAACTGTTTTTT. Translating gives CASSPLRRVEKLFF.

The rearrangement joins TRBV9 to TRBJ1-2, with D perhaps matching TRBD1 (5 bases). Trimming pared 4 bases from V and 4 bases from J, leaving 17 bases between. CDR1 is SGDLS, CDR2 YYNGEE, per germline. CDR3 length equals 15 residues. CDR3 region: CASSPSPTELYGYTF. In DNA, the CDR3 is TGTGCCAGCAGCCCATCCCCGACAGAACTCTATGGCTACACCTTC.

The chain is built from TRBV4-1 and TRBJ2-7; unclear D gene. The CDR3 extends over 14 amino acids. CDR1 is MGHRA, CDR2 YSYEKL, per germline. The V and J ends lost 0 bases and 2 bases respectively, with 8 bases between them. The CDR3 nucleotides read TGCGCCAGCAGCCAAGAACCTAATGCCTACGAGCAGTACTTC. Protein: CASSQEPNAYEQYF.

This chain's CDR3 is CASSPQAGGTDTQYF. The CDR3 DNA is TGTGCCAGCAGCCCCCAAGCGGGAGGCACAGATACGCAGTATTTT. The chain is built from TRBV11-2 and TRBJ2-3, with 8 bases identical to TRBD2. The CDR3 spans 15 residues. V gave up 5 bases and J gave up 1 base; unmatched junction bases: 5. Germline V gene data show CDR1 as SGHAT and CDR2 as FQNNGV.

V usage is TRBV5-4 and J usage is TRBJ2-5; a possible D gene is TRBD2 (6 bases). This CDR3 has 12 amino acids. Germline V gene sequence: CDR1 SGHNT, CDR2 YYREEE (reference sequence). Trimming removed 10 bases from V and 2 bases from J, with 12 bases in between. The CDR3 coding sequence is TGTGCCGGAGGGTCACATCAAGAGACCCAGTACTTC. This gives the protein CAGGSHQETQYF.

This clone was found a few times. The chain is built from TRBV25-1 and TRBJ1-2; the D is unclear. Germline V gene lookup returns CDR1 MGHDK and CDR2 SYGVNS. Between the trimmed V and J ends, which lost 0 bases and 8 bases, there was a span of 4 bases. The CDR3 has 11 amino acids. DNA of the CDR3: TGTGCCAGCAGTGAATACCAGGGCTACACCTTC. This codes for CASSEYQGYTF.

The J gene is TRBJ1-4, the V gene TRBV10-3; 8 bases align to TRBD1. J gave up 7 bases and V 3 bases, and 4 bases lay outside the gene matches. The V gene's germline CDR1 is ENHRY and CDR2 SYGVKD. This CDR3 region has 14 residues. In DNA form, the CDR3 reads TGTGCCATCAGTGAAGGTACAGGGGGTGAAAAACTGTTTTTT. This translates into CAISEGTGGEKLFF.